The entry below gives a single T cell receptor (beta chain) sequence along with its context. Antigen: not known. This sample is drawn from a study of regulatory T cells in long-lasting Graves disease. Turning to the study itself: Over 5 years on antithyroid drugs plus positive TSH receptor antibodies marked Graves' disease as persistent.

The CDR3 is 12 residues long. Germline assignment: CDR1 GTSNPN and CDR2 SVGIG (reference sequence). V lost 1 base to trimming and J lost 11 bases, with 14 bases between them. Time point meaning: persistent/refractory GD, antithyroid drugs over 5 years with positive TRAb. Extracted RNA from PBMCs served as the source of the TCR library. Findings and limits, study-wide: Persistent Graves' patients showed less TCR diversity than newly diagnosed patients showed. Gene preferences differed: TRBV28, TRBJ1-2, TRBJ2-5 in persistent cases. Thyroid tissue went unexamined; only peripheral blood was analyzed.

Investigators prepared the TCR beta libraries by applying iRepertoire HTBI primers and Arm-PCR of CDR3 regions. Each CDR3 protein gets one entry after TCRdb re-called the multiplex PCR reads with MiXCR. Among about 470,000 distinct CDR3 sequences, roughly 21% were seen once, and the ten largest hold 6.5% to 9%. This chain connects TRBV30 to TRBJ1-1; D uncertain. This receptor was taken from a female donor with Graves disease. Sequencing was performed on peripheral blood mononuclear cells (PBMCs), taken when the disease was refractory, from a patient treated with antithyroid drugs. The CDR3 bases are TGTGCCTGGAGTGACCCCTCGACTCGGGCTTTCTTT. Its translation: CAWSDPSTRAFF.